This T cell receptor beta chain appears in the sequencing data of a study of T-cell memory formation after mild COVID-19. Note on this clonotype: Its antigen remains unidentified.

From germline, CDR1 is MNHEY and CDR2 SMNVEV (reference sequence). Trimming removed 6 bases at V and 5 bases at J, with 10 bases between. This CDR3 is 12 amino acids long. Each CDR3 protein is one row after TCRdb ran MiXCR on the 5' RACE reads. The sample records roughly 200,000 distinct CDR3 sequences, under 20% being singletons. Study-wide results and limits: Nothing showed for sure that second-wave clones peaking on day 37 were SARS-CoV-2 specific. Pre-infection memory showed some responding clones, and this suggested that cross-reactive memory joined. CM and EM subsets held most contracting CD4+ clones; EMRA held CD8+ ones.

The chain uses TRBV27 and TRBJ2-5, with a tentative D call TRBD1 (6 bases). This sequence originates from an adult woman who had mild COVID-19 (a few samples of this study predate the infection). Cell type and time point are not known. Sequencing was done on a sample of PBMCs or a T cell subset sorted from them (not recorded which). CDR3 sequence reads: CASRGAGETQYF. In nucleotides, the CDR3 is TGTGCCAGCAGGGGGGCCGGGGAGACCCAGTACTTC.